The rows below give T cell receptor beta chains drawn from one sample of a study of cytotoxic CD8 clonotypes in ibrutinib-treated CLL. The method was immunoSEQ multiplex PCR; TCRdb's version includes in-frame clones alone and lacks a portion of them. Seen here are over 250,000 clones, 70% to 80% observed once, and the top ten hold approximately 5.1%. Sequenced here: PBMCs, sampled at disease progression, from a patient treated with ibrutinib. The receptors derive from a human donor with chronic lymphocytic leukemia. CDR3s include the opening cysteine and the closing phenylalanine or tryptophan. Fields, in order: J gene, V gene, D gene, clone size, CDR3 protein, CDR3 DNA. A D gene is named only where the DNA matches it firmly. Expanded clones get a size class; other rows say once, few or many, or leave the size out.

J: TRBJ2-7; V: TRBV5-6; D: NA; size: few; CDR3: CASSLALPRQVSYEQYF; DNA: TGTGCCAGCAGCTTGGCCCTCCCCCGACAGGTCTCGTACGAGCAGTACTTC
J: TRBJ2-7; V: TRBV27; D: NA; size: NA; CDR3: CASGGARDEQYF; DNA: TGTGCCAGCGGGGGGGCGCGCGACGAGCAGTACTTC
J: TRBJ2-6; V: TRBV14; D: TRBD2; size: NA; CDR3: CASSQDPGGGANVLTF; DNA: TGTGCCAGCAGCCAAGATCCGGGAGGTGGGGCCAACGTCCTGACTTTC
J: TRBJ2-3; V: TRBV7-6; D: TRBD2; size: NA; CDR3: CASKQTSGRSTDTQYF; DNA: TGTGCCAGCAAACAGACTAGCGGGAGGAGCACAGATACGCAGTATTTT
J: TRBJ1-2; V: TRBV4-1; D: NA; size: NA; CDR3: CASSQVAGPTYYGYTF; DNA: TGCGCCAGCAGCCAAGTAGCGGGTCCTACTTACTATGGCTACACCTTC
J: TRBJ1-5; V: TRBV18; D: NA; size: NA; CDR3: CASFSRVDFPHDQPQHF; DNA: TGTGCCAGCTTCTCAAGGGTTGATTTCCCACACGATCAGCCCCAGCATTTT
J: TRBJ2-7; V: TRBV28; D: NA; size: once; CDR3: CASSPGDEQYF; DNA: TGTGCCAGCAGCCCCGGCGACGAGCAGTACTTC
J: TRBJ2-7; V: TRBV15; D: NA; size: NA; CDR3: CATSKPGSYEQYF; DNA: TGTGCCACCAGCAAGCCCGGCAGCTACGAGCAGTACTTC
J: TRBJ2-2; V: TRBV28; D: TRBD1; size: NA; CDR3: CASSRKVGQMTAGELFF; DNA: TGTGCCAGCAGTCGAAAGGTGGGACAGATGACCGCCGGGGAGCTGTTTTTT
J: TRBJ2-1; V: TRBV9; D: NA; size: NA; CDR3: CASSPQWGHEQFF; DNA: TGTGCCAGCAGCCCCCAATGGGGGCATGAGCAGTTCTTC
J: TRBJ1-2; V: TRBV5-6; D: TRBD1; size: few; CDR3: CASSLAVGQTNYGYTF; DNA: TGTGCCAGCAGCTTAGCTGTGGGACAGACAAACTATGGCTACACCTTC
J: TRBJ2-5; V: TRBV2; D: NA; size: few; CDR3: CASSDLLRWETQYF; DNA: TGTGCCAGCAGTGATCTCCTGCGGTGGGAGACCCAGTACTTC
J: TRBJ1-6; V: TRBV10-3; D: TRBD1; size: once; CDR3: CAISEGQEDSPLHF; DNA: TGTGCCATCAGTGAGGGACAGGAAGATTCACCCCTCCACTTT
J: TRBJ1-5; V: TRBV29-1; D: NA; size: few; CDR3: CSVGSGGDQPQHF; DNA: TGCAGCGTTGGTTCCGGGGGGGATCAGCCCCAGCATTTT
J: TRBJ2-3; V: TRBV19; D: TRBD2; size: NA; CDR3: CASSLLAGGGDTQYF; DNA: TGTGCCAGTAGTCTACTAGCGGGAGGGGGAGATACGCAGTATTTT
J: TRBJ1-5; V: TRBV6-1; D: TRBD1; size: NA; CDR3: CASTPGQGGNQPQHF; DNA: TGTGCCAGCACCCCGGGACAGGGTGGGAATCAGCCCCAGCATTTT
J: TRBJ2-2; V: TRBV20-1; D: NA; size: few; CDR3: CSASVTGELFF; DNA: TGCAGTGCTAGTGTCACCGGGGAGCTGTTTTTT
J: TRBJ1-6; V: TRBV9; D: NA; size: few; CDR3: CASSATGHPGNSPLHF; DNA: TGTGCCAGCAGCGCGACGGGACACCCCGGTAATTCACCCCTCCACTTT
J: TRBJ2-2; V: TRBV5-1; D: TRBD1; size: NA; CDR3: CASSFGDRGTGELFF; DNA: TGCGCCAGCAGCTTTGGGGACAGGGGCACCGGGGAGCTGTTTTTT
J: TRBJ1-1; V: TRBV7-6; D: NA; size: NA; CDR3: CASSPAPGGRTEAFF; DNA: TGTGCCAGCAGCCCGGCCCCGGGGGGGCGTACTGAAGCTTTCTTT
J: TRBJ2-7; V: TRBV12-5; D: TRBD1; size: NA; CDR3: CASGGDRDPYEQYF; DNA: TGTGCTAGTGGTGGGGACAGGGATCCCTACGAGCAGTACTTC
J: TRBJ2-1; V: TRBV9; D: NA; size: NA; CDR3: CASSVSETNEQFF; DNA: TGTGCCAGCAGCGTATCAGAGACCAATGAGCAGTTCTTC
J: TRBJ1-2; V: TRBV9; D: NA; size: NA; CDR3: CASSVDPGVGYTF; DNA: TGTGCCAGCAGCGTAGATCCGGGGGTTGGCTACACCTTC
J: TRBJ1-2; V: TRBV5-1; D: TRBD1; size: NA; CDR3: CASSLGQGVAGYTF; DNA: TGCGCCAGCAGCTTGGGACAGGGGGTTGCTGGCTACACCTTC
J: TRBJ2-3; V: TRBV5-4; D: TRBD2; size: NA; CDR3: CASSLELASDTQYF; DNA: TGTGCCAGCAGCTTGGAACTAGCGAGCGATACGCAGTATTTT
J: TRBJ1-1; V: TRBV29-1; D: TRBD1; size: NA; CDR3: CSVLTPGTGGTEAFF; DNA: TGCAGCGTTCTCACTCCGGGAACAGGGGGCACTGAAGCTTTCTTT
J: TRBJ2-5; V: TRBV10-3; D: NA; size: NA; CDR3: CAIRPQGGRETQYF; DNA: TGTGCCATCAGGCCTCAGGGGGGCCGCGAGACCCAGTACTTC
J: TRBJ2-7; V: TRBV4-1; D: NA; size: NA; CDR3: CASSQEQGGGYEQYF; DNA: TGCGCCAGCAGCCAAGAGCAGGGGGGAGGCTACGAGCAGTACTTC
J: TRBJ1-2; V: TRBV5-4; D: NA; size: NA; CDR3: CASSFDRGGTVRGYTF; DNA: TGTGCCAGCAGCTTCGACCGGGGAGGGACGGTCCGGGGCTACACCTTC
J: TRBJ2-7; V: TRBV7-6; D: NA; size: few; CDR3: CASSLVEDYEQYF; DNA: TGTGCCAGCAGCTTAGTGGAGGACTACGAGCAGTACTTC
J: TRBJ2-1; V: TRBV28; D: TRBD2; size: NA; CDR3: CASSRLAGFDNEQFF; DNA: TGTGCCAGCAGTCGACTAGCGGGATTTGACAATGAGCAGTTCTTC
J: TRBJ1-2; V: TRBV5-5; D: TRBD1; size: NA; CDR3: CASSLARGLGGNYGYTF; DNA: TGTGCCAGCAGCTTGGCAAGGGGGCTTGGCGGTAACTATGGCTACACCTTC
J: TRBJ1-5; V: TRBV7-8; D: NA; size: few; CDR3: CASSFTGYQPQHF; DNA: TGTGCCAGCAGCTTCACGGGGTATCAGCCCCAGCATTTT
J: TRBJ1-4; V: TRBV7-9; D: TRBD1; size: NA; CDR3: CASSLYVYRGNEKLFF; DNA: TGTGCCAGCAGCTTGTATGTCTACAGGGGCAATGAAAAACTGTTTTTT
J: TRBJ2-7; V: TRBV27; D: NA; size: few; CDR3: CASSLSARYSYEQYF; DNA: TGTGCCAGCAGTTTATCAGCACGGTACTCCTACGAGCAGTACTTC
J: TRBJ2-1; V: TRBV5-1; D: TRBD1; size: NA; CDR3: CASSARDSSYNEQFF; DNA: TGCGCCAGCAGCGCCCGGGACAGCTCCTACAATGAGCAGTTCTTC
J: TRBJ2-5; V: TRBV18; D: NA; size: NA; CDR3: CASSPRARDQETQYF; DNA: TGTGCCAGCTCACCAAGGGCCCGAGACCAAGAGACCCAGTACTTC
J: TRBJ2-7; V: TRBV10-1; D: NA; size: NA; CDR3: CASSVTGSSYEQYF; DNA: TGCGCCAGCAGTGTCACAGGGAGCTCCTACGAGCAGTACTTC